The following is a T cell receptor beta chain sequence with its context. Its cognate antigen is unknown. This entry comes from a study of cytomegalovirus exposure and HLA in healthy donors. Points from the study as a whole: The study listed approximately 160 cytomegalovirus-associated TCR beta chains. Later analysis associated a missense DCLRE1C variant with TCR beta V- and J-gene trimming.

This PCR relied on a set of 60 Vbeta primers and 13 Jbeta primers. Only in-frame clones appear in the TCRdb table, and some are missing; sequencing was by immunoSEQ multiplex PCR. This sample's table has around 190,000 clones. The CDR3 runs 17 residues. Trimming cost V 4 bases and J 1 base; bases outside gene matches: 6. The germline V gene encodes CDR1 SGHVS and CDR2 FQNEAQ. The TCR originated in a woman in her 30s in good health and CMV-seropositive. Sample: PBMCs. The V gene is TRBV7-8, the J gene TRBJ1-5; 11 positions agree with TRBD1. This CDR3 reads CASSSTWDRGSNQPQHF. For the CDR3, the DNA is TGTGCCAGCAGCTCCACTTGGGACAGGGGGAGCAATCAGCCCCAGCATTTT. Filled out from reference TRBV7-8 and TRBJ1-5, the complete variable domain reads GAGVSQSPRYKVAKRGQDVALRCDPISGHVSLFWYQQALGQGPEFLTYFQNEAQLDKSGLPSDRFFAERPEGSVSTLKIQRTQQEDSAVYLCASSSTWDRGSNQPQHFGDGTRLSIL.